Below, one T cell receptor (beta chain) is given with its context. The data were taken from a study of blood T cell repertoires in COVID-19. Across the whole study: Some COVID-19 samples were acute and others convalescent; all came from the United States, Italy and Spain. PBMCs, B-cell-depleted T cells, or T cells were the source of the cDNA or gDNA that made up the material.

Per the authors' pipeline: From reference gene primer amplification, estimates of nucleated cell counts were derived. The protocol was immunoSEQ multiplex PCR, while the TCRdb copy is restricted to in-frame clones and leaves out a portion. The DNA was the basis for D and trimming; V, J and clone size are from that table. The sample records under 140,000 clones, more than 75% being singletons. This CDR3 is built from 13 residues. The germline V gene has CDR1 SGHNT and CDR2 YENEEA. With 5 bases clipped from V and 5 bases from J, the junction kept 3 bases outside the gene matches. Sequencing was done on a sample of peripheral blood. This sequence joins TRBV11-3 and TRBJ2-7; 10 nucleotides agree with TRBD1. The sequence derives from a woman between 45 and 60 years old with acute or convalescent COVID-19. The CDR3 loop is CASSATGGNEQYF. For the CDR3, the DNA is TGTGCCAGCAGCGCGACAGGGGGCAACGAGCAGTACTTC. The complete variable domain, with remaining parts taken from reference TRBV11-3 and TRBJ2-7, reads EAGVVQSPRYKIIEKKQPVAFWCNPISGHNTLYWYLQNLGQGPELLIRYENEEAVDDSQLPKDRFSAERLKGVDSTLKIQPAELGDSAVYLCASSATGGNEQYFGPGTRLTVT.